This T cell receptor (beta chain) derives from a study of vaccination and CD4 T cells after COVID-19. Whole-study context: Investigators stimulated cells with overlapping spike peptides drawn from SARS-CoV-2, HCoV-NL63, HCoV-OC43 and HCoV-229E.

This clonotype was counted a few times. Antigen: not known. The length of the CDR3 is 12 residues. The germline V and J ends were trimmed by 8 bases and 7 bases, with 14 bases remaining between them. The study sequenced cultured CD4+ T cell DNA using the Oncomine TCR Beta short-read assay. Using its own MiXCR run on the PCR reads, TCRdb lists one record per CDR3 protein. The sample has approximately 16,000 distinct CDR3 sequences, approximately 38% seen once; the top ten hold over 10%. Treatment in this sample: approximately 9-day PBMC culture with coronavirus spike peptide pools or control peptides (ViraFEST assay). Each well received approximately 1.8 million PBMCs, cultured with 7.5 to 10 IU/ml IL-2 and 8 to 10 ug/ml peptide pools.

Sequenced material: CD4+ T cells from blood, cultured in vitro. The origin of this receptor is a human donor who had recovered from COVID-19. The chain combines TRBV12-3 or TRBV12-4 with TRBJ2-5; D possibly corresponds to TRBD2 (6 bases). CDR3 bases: TGTGCCAGCGGGTGGGGGGTCGGGACCCAGTACTTC. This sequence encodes CASGWGVGTQYF.